The 21 T cell receptor beta chains in this list originate from one sample, sequenced in a study of T cell responses to AZD1222 COVID-19 vaccine. Measured with immunoSEQ multiplex PCR; TCRdb has only the in-frame clones, and not every one. The sample holds under 80,000 clones, 80% to 85% seen once. Source: peripheral blood, taken on day 0 of AZD1222 vaccination. The receptor source for this set is an adult in good health.

The chain has TRBV24-1 and TRBJ1-1; D is undetermined. The V end was cut by 3 bases, the J end by 3 bases, with 10 bases between. CDR3 length equals 14 residues. Per the germline V gene, CDR1 is KGHDR and CDR2 is SFDVKD. CDR3 residues: CATSDTDGDTEAFF. In DNA, the CDR3 is TGTGCCACCAGTGATACGGACGGGGACACTGAAGCTTTCTTT.

Here the CDR3 reads CASSSRAPRADTQYF. The CDR3 nucleotides read TGTGCCAGCAGCTCCCGGGCTCCGAGGGCAGATACGCAGTATTTT. The gene calls are TRBV3-1 (or the pseudogene TRBV3-2) and TRBJ2-3, with D possibly being TRBD2 (5 bases). The CDR3 consists of 15 residues. Germline loops: CDR1 LGHDT, CDR2 YNNKEL (reference sequence). V was cut by 5 bases and J by 4 bases, with 16 bases left in between.

The chain recombines TRBV5-1 with TRBJ2-3, with unresolved D. This CDR3 has 14 amino acids. Deletions cut 0 bases from V and 0 bases from J, with 5 bases between. Germline V gene lookup returns CDR1 SGHRS and CDR2 YFSETQ. The CDR3 sequence: CASSLGRSTDTQYF. The CDR3 DNA is TGCGCCAGCAGCTTGGGCCGAAGCACAGATACGCAGTATTTT.

V gene TRBV28 combines with J gene TRBJ1-6; no definite D call. Germline V CDR1 and CDR2: MDHEN, SYDVKM. The CDR3 consists of 14 residues. With 8 bases removed from V and 7 bases from J, the gap between germline ends came to 15 bases. CDR3 in DNA: TGTGCCAGCCGTACCCCGACCTCAAATTCACCCCTCCACTTT. It codes for CASRTPTSNSPLHF. The whole variable domain, remainder taken from reference TRBV28 and TRBJ1-6, is DVKVTQSSRYLVKRTGEKVFLECVQDMDHENMFWYRQDPGLGLRLIYFSYDVKMKEKGDIPEGYSVSREKKERFSLILESASTNQTSMYLCASRTPTSNSPLHFGNGTRLTVT.

V and J are TRBV6-5 and TRBJ1-2; D might be TRBD1 (5 bases). The germline CDR1 and CDR2 sequences are MNHEY and SVGAGI. V lost 2 bases and J lost 4, with 14 bases in between. This CDR3 has 15 amino acids. In nucleotides, the CDR3 is TGTGCCAGCAGTTACGACAGACCAAATCCCTATGGCTACACCTTC. Translating gives CASSYDRPNPYGYTF.

There are a few counts of this clone. The gene calls are TRBV5-1 and TRBJ1-1; no clear D. This CDR3 spans 12 amino acids. The germline V and J ends were trimmed by 7 bases and 4 bases, with 11 bases remaining between them. Germline CDR1 reads SGHRS; CDR2 reads YFSETQ. This CDR3 is CASHRGGTEAFF. In DNA, the CDR3 is TGCGCCAGCCACCGGGGTGGCACTGAAGCTTTCTTT.

CDR3 amino acids: CASRGTRSHQPQHF. CDR3 DNA: TGTGCCAGCAGGGGGACTAGGTCTCATCAGCCCCAGCATTTT. The chain joins TRBV28 to TRBJ1-5; possibly TRBD1 for D (5 bases). The CDR3 runs 14 residues. The V end was cut by 6 bases, the J end by 5 bases, with 14 bases between. CDR1 is MDHEN and CDR2 is SYDVKM in the germline V gene. Using reference TRBV28 and TRBJ1-5 for the parts outside the CDR3, the full variable domain is DVKVTQSSRYLVKRTGEKVFLECVQDMDHENMFWYRQDPGLGLRLIYFSYDVKMKEKGDIPEGYSVSREKKERFSLILESASTNQTSMYLCASRGTRSHQPQHFGDGTRLSIL.

The V and J genes are TRBV3-1 (or the pseudogene TRBV3-2) and TRBJ2-1, with D unresolved. V lost 4 bases and J lost 0, with 10 bases in between. From germline, CDR1 is LGHDT and CDR2 YNNKEL (reference sequence). This CDR3 contains 15 residues. Here the CDR3 reads CASSPGPSSYNEQFF. In nucleotides, the CDR3 is TGTGCCAGCAGCCCCGGGCCAAGCTCCTACAATGAGCAGTTCTTC.

This clone has just a few counts. The chain combines TRBV19 with TRBJ1-1, with TRBD1 as a possible D gene (5 bases). Germline V gene sequence: CDR1 LNHDA, CDR2 SQIVND (reference sequence). V gave up 7 bases and J gave up 5 bases, with 14 bases separating them. This CDR3 comprises 13 residues. This CDR3 reads CASIRSGLTEAFF. The CDR3 nucleotides are TGTGCCAGTATTAGGTCAGGGTTGACTGAAGCTTTCTTT.

The chain uses TRBV29-1 and TRBJ1-3; D is unclear. Germline V gives CDR1 SQVTM, CDR2 ANQGSEA. Deletions cut 5 bases from V and 7 bases from J, with 12 bases between. The CDR3 loop spans 12 amino acids. CDR3 loop: CSVLSPGNTIYF. The CDR3 region has the DNA TGCAGCGTTCTCTCCCCGGGTAACACCATATATTTT.

This clone was counted a single time. The rearrangement uses TRBV10-2 and TRBJ1-2; 7 bases map to TRBD1. The CDR3 has 13 residues. Per germline, CDR1 WSHSY and CDR2 SAAADI. J gave up 3 bases and V 4 bases, and 2 bases lay outside the gene matches. The CDR3 spells CASSGQGDYGYTF. The CDR3 DNA reads TGCGCCAGCAGTGGACAGGGTGACTATGGCTACACCTTC.

This clone was observed a few times. J is TRBJ2-2 and V is TRBV7-3; D gene uncertain. V was cut by 4 bases and J by 2 bases, with 5 bases left in between. Germline V gene lookup returns CDR1 SGHTA and CDR2 FQGTGA. The CDR3 is 13 residues long. CDR3 DNA sequence: TGTGCCAGCAGCTCCCCCAACACCGGGGAGCTGTTTTTT. Translating gives CASSSPNTGELFF.

This sequence joins TRBV19 and TRBJ1-5, with 9 bases that match TRBD1. CDR1 is LNHDA, CDR2 SQIVND, per germline (reference sequence). V lost 1 base, J lost 4 bases, and 2 bases stayed unmatched. This CDR3 comprises 15 residues. The CDR3 reads CASSIGDRVNQPQHF. For the CDR3, the DNA is TGTGCCAGTAGTATAGGGGACAGGGTTAATCAGCCCCAGCATTTT.

The rearrangement links TRBV12-3 or TRBV12-4 to TRBJ2-7, with D possibly TRBD2 on 5 matching bases. The CDR3 loop spans 12 amino acids. Trimming took 7 bases from V and 6 from J, leaving 13 bases between them. The CDR3 reads CASTPSEGEQYF. CDR3 coding DNA: TGTGCCAGCACCCCCTCTGAGGGCGAGCAGTACTTC.

V and J are TRBV9 and TRBJ1-6; TRBD1 matches at 11 bases. The CDR3 extends over 15 amino acids. Germline V gives CDR1 SGDLS, CDR2 YYNGEE. J lost 9 bases, V lost 5 bases, and 7 bases had no gene match. As DNA, the CDR3 is TGTGCCAGCAGTTTCGATGGGACAGGGGGTTCACCCCTCCACTTT. Protein sequence: CASSFDGTGGSPLHF.

The V gene is TRBV28, the J gene TRBJ2-4, with D perhaps matching TRBD1 or TRBD2 (5 bases each). CDR3 size: 13 residues. Germline V CDR1 and CDR2: MDHEN, SYDVKM. The V end lost 6 bases, the J end lost 6 bases, and 12 bases lay between the germline ends. The CDR3 loop is CASRRGSGNIQYF. CDR3 coding DNA: TGTGCCAGCAGGAGGGGTTCCGGAAACATTCAGTACTTC.

The sample holds one count of this clone. This chain uses TRBV6-2 or TRBV6-3 with TRBJ1-4; D not resolved. Trimming shortened V by 3 bases and J by 5 bases, and 7 bases separated the two germline ends. Germline CDR1 is MNHEY and CDR2 is SVGEGT. The CDR3 length is 13 residues. The CDR3 spells CASSYRRNEKLFF. The CDR3 region has the DNA TGTGCCAGCAGTTATCGGCGAAATGAAAAACTGTTTTTT.

The chain combines TRBV19 with TRBJ1-4; D is ambiguous. The CDR3 is 16 amino acids. Germline loops: CDR1 LNHDA, CDR2 SQIVND (reference sequence). The V end was cut by 5 bases, the J end by 4 bases, with 17 bases between. The CDR3, as DNA: TGTGCCAGTAGTTCCCAAGGTAGTCCCGGTAATGAAAAACTGTTTTTT. Its translation: CASSSQGSPGNEKLFF.

The V gene is TRBV2, the J gene TRBJ1-2; 9 nucleotides agree with TRBD1. The ends lost 6 bases at V and 1 base at J; junction bases unmatched: 6. Germline loops: CDR1 SNHLY, CDR2 FYNNEI. CDR3 length: 15 amino acids. The CDR3 coding sequence is TGTGCCAGCAGAGCGGGACAGGGTCGTAACTATGGCTACACCTTC. This encodes CASRAGQGRNYGYTF.

V and J are TRBV14 and TRBJ1-2; 10 bases fit TRBD1. The germline gives CDR1 SGHDN, CDR2 FVKESK. The CDR3 loop spans 15 amino acids. Trimming took 2 bases from V and 6 from J; bases not matched to a gene: 6. DNA of the CDR3: TGTGCCAGCAGCCAATACACCGGGACAGGGGATGGCTACACCTTC. This translates into CASSQYTGTGDGYTF.

CDR3 sequence: CASSSTGGREQYF. The CDR3 nucleotides are TGTGCCAGCTCATCCACCGGGGGGCGCGAGCAGTACTTC. V is TRBV18 and J is TRBJ2-7, with a possible D match to TRBD2 (7 bases). V gave up 5 bases and J gave up 6 bases, with 14 bases separating them. This CDR3 has 13 amino acids. Germline V gene sequence: CDR1 KGHSH, CDR2 LQKENI.